This is a list of T cell receptor beta chains from one sample in a study of shared clonotypes between healthy human individuals. Sequencing was performed with immunoSEQ multiplex PCR; in TCRdb, only in-frame clones are kept and a portion is missing. Altogether fewer than 1.4 million clones are present, roughly 74% being singletons, with the ten largest covering roughly 0.65%. Sequenced: memory CD4+ T cells from PBMCs. The source of these receptors is a man between 18 and 35 years old in good health. Some clones in this sample may be carry-over from other donors' samples. Both conserved end residues are part of each CDR3. Each record gives: D gene, clone size, V gene, J gene, CDR3 DNA, CDR3 protein. A D gene is named only where the DNA matches it firmly. Size is omitted from some rows. Given values are once, few, many or a class for expanded clones.

D: .; size: .; V: TRBV5-6; J: TRBJ1-5; DNA: TGTGCCAGCAGCTTGGGGCCGGGAGAACAGCCCCAGCATTTT; CDR3: CASSLGPGEQPQHF
D: .; size: .; V: TRBV29-1; J: TRBJ2-5; DNA: TGCAGCGTTGCGAATCTACAAGAGACCCAGTACTTC; CDR3: CSVANLQETQYF
D: .; size: .; V: TRBV20-1; J: TRBJ2-5; DNA: TGCAGTGGGGGTCAAGAGACCCAGTACTTC; CDR3: CSGGQETQYF
D: .; size: .; V: TRBV5-1; J: TRBJ2-7; DNA: TGCGCCAGCAGCTTGACGGCAGGGATCAGCGAGCAGTACTTC; CDR3: CASSLTAGISEQYF
D: .; size: .; V: TRBV15; J: TRBJ2-2; DNA: TGTGCCACCAGCAGACCGGGGGCCACCGGGGAGCTGTTTTTT; CDR3: CATSRPGATGELFF
D: TRBD2; size: .; V: TRBV6-5; J: TRBJ2-1; DNA: TGTGCCAGCAGTCTAGCGGGAGGGTGGCAGTTCTTC; CDR3: CASSLAGGWQFF
D: TRBD2; size: .; V: TRBV18; J: TRBJ2-3; DNA: TGTGCCAGCTCACCCCAGCTAGCGGGTTCTAGCACAGATACGCAGTATTTT; CDR3: CASSPQLAGSSTDTQYF
D: TRBD2; size: .; V: TRBV6-6; J: TRBJ2-1; DNA: TGTGCCAGCAGTTTGGCTAGCGGGATAAGCAATGAGCAGTTCTTC; CDR3: CASSLASGISNEQFF
D: .; size: .; V: TRBV10-1; J: TRBJ1-2; DNA: TGCGCCAGCAGCCTCGCCGGGGGCTATGGCTACACCTTC; CDR3: CASSLAGGYGYTF
D: .; size: .; V: TRBV27; J: TRBJ2-2; DNA: TGTGCCAGCAGTCCAACCAGCAACACCGGGGAGCTGTTTTTT; CDR3: CASSPTSNTGELFF
D: TRBD2; size: .; V: TRBV7-2; J: TRBJ2-1; DNA: TGTGCCAGCAGCCCCCGAGCGGGGCCGCTCGAGCAGTTCTTC; CDR3: CASSPRAGPLEQFF
D: .; size: .; V: TRBV5-5; J: TRBJ2-2; DNA: TGTGCCAGCAGCTTTAGGCTAACAAGCACCGCCGGGGAGCTGTTTTTT; CDR3: CASSFRLTSTAGELFF
D: TRBD1; size: once; V: TRBV5-1; J: TRBJ2-7; DNA: TGCGCCAGCAGCCCTGGACAGGGGGCGAACTCCTACGAGCAGTACTTC; CDR3: CASSPGQGANSYEQYF
D: .; size: .; V: TRBV7-9; J: TRBJ2-2; DNA: TGTGCCAGCAGCCCTTGGGAGGCGGTCACCGGGGAGCTGTTTTTT; CDR3: CASSPWEAVTGELFF
D: TRBD1; size: .; V: TRBV18; J: TRBJ2-7; DNA: TGTGCCAGCTCACCACTCGGCAGGGGGTTAGGCGAGCAGTACTTC; CDR3: CASSPLGRGLGEQYF
D: TRBD1; size: .; V: TRBV27; J: TRBJ1-1; DNA: TGTGCCAGCAGGATGGGACAGAGGTCCACTGAAGCTTTCTTT; CDR3: CASRMGQRSTEAFF
D: .; size: .; V: TRBV4-1; J: TRBJ2-7; DNA: TGCGCCAGCAGCCAAGATTGGCTGCCTGGAACCCGAAGTATCCGGTACTTC; CDR3: CASSQDWLPGTRSIRYF
D: .; size: few; V: TRBV28; J: TRBJ2-1; DNA: TGTGCCAGCAGCCCCCCGCGGGGCAATGAGCAGTTCTTC; CDR3: CASSPPRGNEQFF
D: .; size: .; V: TRBV29-1; J: TRBJ2-3; DNA: TGCAGCGTTAGAGGCGAGGCCTCCACCGCAGATACGCAGTATTTT; CDR3: CSVRGEASTADTQYF
D: .; size: .; V: TRBV6-1; J: TRBJ2-2; DNA: TGTGCCAGCAGTGACAGGGTTGGAACCGGGGAGCTGTTTTTT; CDR3: CASSDRVGTGELFF
D: TRBD2; size: .; V: TRBV5-1; J: TRBJ2-2; DNA: TGCGCCAGCAGCTTGTTAGCGGGCTACGGCGGGGAGCTGTTTTTT; CDR3: CASSLLAGYGGELFF
D: .; size: few; V: TRBV10-3; J: TRBJ2-5; DNA: TGTGCCATCAGTGACCGGACAGAGACCCAGTACTTC; CDR3: CAISDRTETQYF
D: .; size: .; V: TRBV10-3; J: TRBJ1-4; DNA: TGTGCCATCAGTGACGACAGCGCTAATGAAAAACTGTTTTTT; CDR3: CAISDDSANEKLFF
D: .; size: once; V: TRBV7-2; J: TRBJ2-1; DNA: TGTGCCAGCAGCTTAATAACCGGAAACTACAATGAGCAGTTCTTC; CDR3: CASSLITGNYNEQFF
D: .; size: .; V: TRBV13; J: TRBJ1-1; DNA: TGTGCCAGCAGCCTTATCCCAGGGGCCACTGAAGCTTTCTTT; CDR3: CASSLIPGATEAFF
D: .; size: .; V: TRBV18; J: TRBJ2-1; DNA: TGTGCCAGCTCACCAGACGGAAGACCCTACAATGAGCAGTTCTTC; CDR3: CASSPDGRPYNEQFF
D: TRBD2; size: .; V: TRBV28; J: TRBJ2-7; DNA: TGTGCCAGCAGCGGACTAGCCGGAGGGCGGAGGGGAGGCGAGCAGTACTTC; CDR3: CASSGLAGGRRGGEQYF
D: .; size: few; V: TRBV9; J: TRBJ2-5; DNA: TGTGCCAGCAGCGCCACGACAGGTCGAGGTGAGCAGTACTTC; CDR3: CASSATTGRGEQYF
D: .; size: once; V: TRBV9; J: TRBJ1-3; DNA: TGTGCCAGCAGCGTAGGTGCCGGGAGGGACACCATATATTTT; CDR3: CASSVGAGRDTIYF
D: TRBD2; size: .; V: TRBV28; J: TRBJ2-1; DNA: TGTGCCAGCAGTTTCCTGAGACTAGCGGGAAGCAATGAGCAGTTCTTC; CDR3: CASSFLRLAGSNEQFF
D: TRBD1; size: .; V: TRBV2; J: TRBJ2-7; DNA: TGTGCCAGCAGCTCAAAACCGGGACAGCTCTACGAGCAGTACTTC; CDR3: CASSSKPGQLYEQYF
D: TRBD2; size: few; V: TRBV5-1; J: TRBJ2-1; DNA: TGCGCCAGCAGCTTGAGTATACGGCGGGAGGGCCTGGATGAGCAGTTCTTC; CDR3: CASSLSIRREGLDEQFF
D: .; size: .; V: TRBV25-1; J: TRBJ1-1; DNA: TGTGCCAGCAGTGAGGGGTTACGGGCTTTCTTT; CDR3: CASSEGLRAFF
D: .; size: few; V: TRBV4-2; J: TRBJ2-5; DNA: TGTGCCAGCAGCTCACAGCGGCATCCCGAAGAGACCCAGTACTTC; CDR3: CASSSQRHPEETQYF
D: .; size: .; V: TRBV20-1; J: TRBJ2-7; DNA: TGCAGTGCTAGAAACTACGAGCAGTACTTC; CDR3: CSARNYEQYF
D: .; size: few; V: TRBV28; J: TRBJ2-7; DNA: TGTGCCAGCAGCCTTACAGGGCGCGAGCAGTACTTC; CDR3: CASSLTGREQYF
D: .; size: .; V: TRBV10-3; J: TRBJ1-6; DNA: TGTGCCATCAGTGAGGGCAGGGGCAGTTCACCCCTCCACTTT; CDR3: CAISEGRGSSPLHF
D: .; size: many; V: TRBV7-2; J: TRBJ2-1; DNA: TGTGCCAGCAGCTCTAGCACCTGGCTAGCCGGGGGTGAGCAGTTCTTC; CDR3: CASSSSTWLAGGEQFF
D: TRBD1; size: .; V: TRBV5-1; J: TRBJ1-4; DNA: TGCGCCAGCAGCCAAGGGACAGATAATGAAAAACTGTTTTTT; CDR3: CASSQGTDNEKLFF
D: .; size: .; V: TRBV28; J: TRBJ1-5; DNA: TGTGCCAGCAGGTTCAGGGTCGGGGAGCCCCAGCATTTT; CDR3: CASRFRVGEPQHF
D: .; size: .; V: TRBV7-3; J: TRBJ1-3; DNA: TGTGCCAGCAGCCCCCGGACGCCGGGAAACACCATATATTTT; CDR3: CASSPRTPGNTIYF
D: TRBD2; size: .; V: TRBV9; J: TRBJ2-7; DNA: TGTGCCAGCAGCGTAGCTCCCACTAGCGGGAGGGCAAACGAGCAGTACTTC; CDR3: CASSVAPTSGRANEQYF
D: TRBD1; size: many; V: TRBV2; J: TRBJ1-1; DNA: TGTGCCAGCAGTAAGACAGGGCCCGGTACTGAAGCTTTCTTT; CDR3: CASSKTGPGTEAFF